What follows are 2 T cell receptor beta chains derived from one specimen sequenced in a study of CD8 T cells in Susac syndrome. A quantity of about 0.5 to 1 ug RNA underwent reverse transcription using random hexamers. Using its own MiXCR run on the immunoSEQ multiplex PCR reads, TCRdb lists one record per CDR3 protein. The table has 120,000 to 150,000 distinct CDR3 sequences, approximately 95% seen once. Material: CD4+ T cells from PBMCs. Receptors were obtained from a human donor with multiple sclerosis.

The CDR3 spells CASILKQGRNEQFF. DNA of the CDR3: TGTGCCAGCATCCTAAAACAGGGTAGGAATGAGCAGTTCTTC. The genes are TRBV12-3 or TRBV12-4 and TRBJ2-1; a weak D match, TRBD1 (6 bases). The length of the CDR3 is 14 residues. Trimming took off 7 bases at V and 7 bases at J, with 17 bases between the two ends.

This clonotype occurred a few times. V gene TRBV7-2 combines with J gene TRBJ1-2; D not resolved. Germline V gene sequence: CDR1 SGHTA, CDR2 FQGNSA. V dropped 0 bases and J dropped 4 bases, with 9 bases sitting between them. The CDR3 is 14 residues long. CDR3 in amino acids: CASSLALKVYGYTF. For the CDR3, the DNA is TGTGCCAGCAGCTTAGCGCTAAAGGTCTATGGCTACACCTTC.